The clone carrying this T cell receptor beta chain showed up many times. The sample is drawn from a study of low-dose radiotherapy and immunotherapy resistance in tumors. As for time point: after trial treatment. Treatment here: LDRT plus nivolumab, ipilimumab, low-dose cyclophosphamide and aspirin (RACIN trial). The length of the CDR3 is 14 residues. With 6 bases clipped from V and 5 bases from J, the junction kept 6 bases outside the gene matches. Germline V gives CDR1 DFQATT, CDR2 SNEGSKA (reference sequence). Covering alpha and beta chains, TRAV- and TRBV-specific primers were used for the first-strand cDNA. TCR amplification ran approximately 22 PCR cycles using constant-region and V-primer adapter primers. The mRNA which had been isolated was amplified by in vitro transcription. Each CDR3 protein is one row after TCRdb ran MiXCR on the reads. The repertoire holds 35,000 to 50,000 distinct CDR3 sequences, around 20% seen once, with about 8.3% in the top ten.

Sequenced material: PBMCs, taken after low-dose radiotherapy plus immunotherapy. This clonotype originated in a female donor with ovarian cancer. The gene calls are TRBV20-1 and TRBJ1-4; 10 bases align to TRBD1. This CDR3 reads CSASKGQGNEKLFF. The CDR3 coding sequence is TGCAGTGCCTCTAAGGGACAGGGGAATGAAAAACTGTTTTTT.